This is a list of T cell receptor beta chains from one sample in a study of T cells after posttransplantation cyclophosphamide. Generated by immunoSEQ multiplex PCR, the TCRdb table keeps only in-frame clones and is missing some. The table includes about 21,000 clones, approximately 98% detected once. Source material: naive CD8+ T cells sorted from PBMCs. The receptors were sampled from a man aged 35 to 55 in good health, CMV-negative, and a related stem cell transplant donor. CDR3s include the opening cysteine and the closing phenylalanine or tryptophan. The order of the fields is D gene, clone size, V gene, J gene, CDR3 protein, CDR3 DNA. A D gene is named only where the DNA matches it firmly. Size tells how often a clone was seen (once, few, many) or the class of an expanded clone, and some rows leave it out.

D gene: TRBD1; clone size: .; V gene: TRBV7-6; J gene: TRBJ2-7; CDR3 protein: CASSIRDSSYEQYF; CDR3 DNA: TGTGCCAGCAGCATAAGGGACAGCTCCTACGAGCAGTACTTC
D gene: .; clone size: .; V gene: TRBV29-1; J gene: TRBJ2-1; CDR3 protein: CSGSGGVNEQFF; CDR3 DNA: TGCAGCGGTAGCGGAGGGGTCAATGAGCAGTTCTTC
D gene: .; clone size: .; V gene: TRBV29-1; J gene: TRBJ1-1; CDR3 protein: CSVERGLGTEAFF; CDR3 DNA: TGCAGCGTTGAAAGGGGGTTAGGCACTGAAGCTTTCTTT
D gene: .; clone size: .; V gene: TRBV5-5; J gene: TRBJ2-7; CDR3 protein: CASSLGDIDGVSYEQYF; CDR3 DNA: TGTGCCAGCAGCCTAGGTGATATTGACGGAGTCTCCTACGAGCAGTACTTC
D gene: .; clone size: .; V gene: TRBV5-4; J gene: TRBJ1-2; CDR3 protein: CASSLNGNGYTF; CDR3 DNA: TGTGCCAGCAGCTTGAACGGTAATGGCTACACCTTC
D gene: .; clone size: once; V gene: TRBV11-2; J gene: TRBJ2-3; CDR3 protein: CASSLVRIDEADTQYF; CDR3 DNA: TGTGCCAGCAGCTTAGTTCGTATTGATGAGGCAGATACGCAGTATTTT
D gene: .; clone size: .; V gene: TRBV28; J gene: TRBJ1-1; CDR3 protein: CASSLEGVNTEAFF; CDR3 DNA: TGTGCCAGCAGTTTGGAAGGGGTGAACACTGAAGCTTTCTTT
D gene: .; clone size: once; V gene: TRBV4-3; J gene: TRBJ2-1; CDR3 protein: CASSQEELGSYNEQFF; CDR3 DNA: TGCGCCAGCAGCCAAGAGGAGTTGGGCTCCTACAATGAGCAGTTCTTC
D gene: .; clone size: .; V gene: TRBV19; J gene: TRBJ2-7; CDR3 protein: CASTKQGSYEQYF; CDR3 DNA: TGTGCCAGTACAAAACAGGGCTCCTACGAGCAGTACTTC
D gene: .; clone size: .; V gene: TRBV14; J gene: TRBJ2-2; CDR3 protein: CASSPKDRELTGELFF; CDR3 DNA: TGTGCCAGCAGCCCAAAGGACAGAGAACTAACCGGGGAGCTGTTTTTT
D gene: .; clone size: .; V gene: TRBV4-3; J gene: TRBJ1-2; CDR3 protein: CASSQGRGLRDGYTF; CDR3 DNA: TGCGCCAGCAGCCAAGGGCGGGGGTTGAGGGATGGCTACACCTTC
D gene: TRBD2; clone size: .; V gene: TRBV27; J gene: TRBJ2-5; CDR3 protein: CASSQTSGRPQETQYF; CDR3 DNA: TGTGCCAGCAGTCAGACTAGCGGGAGGCCTCAAGAGACCCAGTACTTC
D gene: .; clone size: .; V gene: TRBV7-9; J gene: TRBJ2-7; CDR3 protein: CASSLQPIREQYF; CDR3 DNA: TGTGCCAGCAGCTTACAACCCATCCGGGAGCAGTACTTC
D gene: .; clone size: .; V gene: TRBV27; J gene: TRBJ1-2; CDR3 protein: CASSLSGEGYGYTF; CDR3 DNA: TGTGCCAGCAGTTTATCGGGCGAAGGCTATGGCTACACCTTC